The T cell receptor (beta chain) under discussion was sequenced for a study of CD8+CD57+ T cells in acquired aplastic anemia. The wider study: Sorted CD4+ and CD8+ cells gave a mean 3.2 ug DNA, range about 0.19 to 27.4 ug. Notes on the study in general: Simpson's diversity of CD8+ cells was not significantly different in patients compared with controls. Patients and controls turned out to have roughly 31 CD8+ CDR3 sequences in common.

Patients who underwent sequencing had shown CD8+CD57+ cell expansion by flow cytometry. Patients had undergone no therapy by the time their blood was sampled. V was trimmed by 3 bases and J by 2 bases, leaving 11 bases between them. The germline gives CDR1 SGHDT, CDR2 YYEEEE. This CDR3 region has 15 residues. This clonotype showed up many times. The antigen remains undetermined. Profiles of TCR beta VDJ and CDR3 were generated from a genomic DNA template. TCRdb fed the reads into MiXCR, producing one record per CDR3 protein. The sample shows about 240,000 distinct CDR3 sequences, around 46% of them seen only once.

J is TRBJ1-4 and V is TRBV5-6, with a possible D match to TRBD1 (6 bases). The source material was sorted CD4+, CD8+, or CD8+CD57+ T cells (not recorded which) from PBMCs. The TCR originated in a human donor with aplastic anemia. The CDR3, as DNA: TGTGCCAGCAGCTCTACACAGGGCACTAATGAAAAACTGTTTTTT. Translation: CASSSTQGTNEKLFF.